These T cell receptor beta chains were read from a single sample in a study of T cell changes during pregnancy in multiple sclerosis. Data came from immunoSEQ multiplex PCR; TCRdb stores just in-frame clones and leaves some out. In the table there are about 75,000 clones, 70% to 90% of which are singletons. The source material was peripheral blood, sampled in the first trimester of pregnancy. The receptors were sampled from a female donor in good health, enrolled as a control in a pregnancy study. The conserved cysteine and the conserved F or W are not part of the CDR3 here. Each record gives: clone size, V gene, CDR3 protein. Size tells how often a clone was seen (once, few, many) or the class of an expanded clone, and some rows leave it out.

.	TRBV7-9	ASSLTTRDNEQF
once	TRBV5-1	ASSPEGLARTDTQY
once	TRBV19	ASSSRVRSAGANEQY
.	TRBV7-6	ASSPQDIGNTIY
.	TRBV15	ATSSSIPGLAGRTDTQY
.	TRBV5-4	ASSLGPLAGGRETQY
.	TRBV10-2	ATTFGQGAGNEQF
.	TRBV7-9	ASSFLQATNEKLF
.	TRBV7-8	ASSFLTSGTGGTQY
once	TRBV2	ASSEARSPYTEAF
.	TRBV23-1	ASSQSLVQVDTDTQY
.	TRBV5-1	ASQPDRGGNTIY
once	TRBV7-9	ASSPTGQGKGNQPQH
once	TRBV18	ASSPPDFPDIQNIQY
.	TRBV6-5	ASRWGGANTEAF
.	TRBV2	ASGPEAGPYNEQF
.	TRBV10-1	ASSSPRKIPVNSNQPQH
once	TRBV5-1	ASRYPDTRTEAF
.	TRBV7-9	ASSLVSVNNSPLH
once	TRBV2	ASTLTSGRNQETQY
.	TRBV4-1	ASSQESREETQY
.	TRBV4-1	ASSQGHTGGDNQPQH
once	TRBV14	ASSQEAREGTEAF
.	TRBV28	ASRDKTGTAGNTIY
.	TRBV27	ASSIHGLAGIYEQY
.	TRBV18	ASSSNPQANYGYT
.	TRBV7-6	ASSSRTGNTEAF
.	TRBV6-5	ASSGRVYNEQF
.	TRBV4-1	ASKGGDVEQF
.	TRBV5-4	ASSSLTGSEKLF
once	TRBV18	ASSPRSGRETQH
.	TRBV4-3	ASSEGLAGEAYEQY
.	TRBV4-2	ASSQDFTPGLAGGLKDTGELF
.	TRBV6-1	ASSEGYSYMNTEAF
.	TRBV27	ASSRTGGTHYEQY